Detailed here is one TCR beta chain. The antigen remains undetermined. The entry originates in a study of cytomegalovirus exposure and HLA in healthy donors. In the study overall: Early released data had around 79 million unique TCRs, all coming from HLA-typed donors.

Primers for the PCR totalled 60 Vbeta and 13 Jbeta. Clones were sequenced by immunoSEQ multiplex PCR, and TCRdb holds only the in-frame ones, with some missing. The top ten clones hold approximately 0.76% of a sample with about 170,000 clones, over 65% of them seen once. The CDR3 loop spans 11 amino acids. The V end lost 3 bases, the J end lost 8 bases, and 7 bases lay between the germline ends. Germline CDR1 PRHDT, CDR2 FYEKMQ (reference sequence). Study-level points and caveats: Donors were assumed by presence/absence analyses to have roughly uniform sequencing depth. Whilst most TCR sequences proved rare, a subset of public TCRs occurred across many donors.

Sequencing used PBMCs. This sequence joins TRBV13 and TRBJ1-2; no clear D. This receptor was obtained from a female donor in good health and CMV-seronegative. CDR3 DNA: TGTGCCAGCAGCTTTGGAGGAGGCTACACCTTC. Its protein is CASSFGGGYTF.